Described below is a single T cell receptor beta chain sequence and its context. Its antigen is currently unknown. The data stem from a study of T cells in localized non-small cell lung cancer. Study-level points and caveats: The tumor had only one region sequenced, so heterogeneity remains possible. Longer overall survival associated with higher blood T cell density; shorter survival with higher adjacent-lung clonality. The highest T cell clonality was in uninvolved adjacent lung, above tumor. Adjacent lung was found to contain a median approximately 60 of the top 100 tumor clones.

The method was immunoSEQ multiplex PCR; TCRdb's version includes in-frame clones alone and lacks a portion of them. The table lists 7,500 to 10,000 clones, 44% of them singletons. The sequence was obtained from a woman between 40 and 69 years old with stage I lung adenocarcinoma. The sample was lymph node tissue, taken before any cancer treatment.

DNA of the CDR3: TGTGCCAGCAGCTCGACAGGGGTAGGAGAAAAACTGTTTTTT. This codes for CASSSTGVGEKLFF. This chain links TRBV11-3 with TRBJ1-4; 8 bases are a match to TRBD1. From germline, CDR1 is SGHNT and CDR2 YENEEA. Trimming cost V 4 bases and J 8 bases; bases outside gene matches: 6. The length of the CDR3 is 14 residues.